One and the same sample provided the 20 T cell receptor beta chains below, sequenced in a study of cytomegalovirus exposure and HLA in healthy donors. Primers: 60 Vbeta forward and 13 Jbeta reverse. Only in-frame clones appear in the TCRdb table, and some are missing; sequencing was by immunoSEQ multiplex PCR. The sample lists approximately 90,000 clones; roughly three quarters were seen once. Source material: PBMCs. All receptors come from a woman between 35 and 50 years old in good health and CMV-seronegative.

The chain carries TRBV2 and TRBJ2-7, with 11 bases fitting TRBD2. V lost 6 bases and J lost 4; bases outside the gene matches: 5. From germline, CDR1 is SNHLY and CDR2 FYNNEI. The CDR3 is 14 residues long. CDR3: CASSLGLAGYEQYF. The CDR3 nucleotides are TGTGCCAGCAGCTTAGGACTAGCGGGTTACGAGCAGTACTTC. Supplemented by reference TRBV2 and TRBJ2-7, the full variable domain reads EPEVTQTPSHQVTQMGQEVILRCVPISNHLYFYWYRQILGQKVEFLVSFYNNEISEKSEIFDDQFSVERPDGSNFTLKIRSTKLEDSAMYFCASSLGLAGYEQYFGPGTRLTVT.

The chain carries TRBV7-9 and TRBJ1-4; no clear D. Germline-derived CDR1 and CDR2 are SEHNR and FQNEAQ (reference sequence). V lost 1 base to trimming and J lost 5 bases, with 8 bases between them. The CDR3 is made up of 14 amino acids. DNA for the CDR3: TGTGCCAGCAGCTTAGGGCACGGGAATGAAAAACTGTTTTTT. It specifies CASSLGHGNEKLFF.

This clone has just one count. The CDR3 spells CASSSGVGYEQYF. CDR3 bases: TGTGCCAGCAGCTCCGGGGTGGGCTACGAGCAGTACTTC. V is TRBV11-2 and J is TRBJ2-7; the D gene is possibly TRBD2 (5 bases). The CDR3 sequence is 13 residues long. The germline gives CDR1 SGHAT, CDR2 FQNNGV. V was shortened by 4 bases and J by 3 bases, with 10 bases between the two germline ends. The full variable domain, rest sourced from reference TRBV11-2 and TRBJ2-7, is EAGVAQSPRYKIIEKRQSVAFWCNPISGHATLYWYQQILGQGPKLLIQFQNNGVVDDSQLPKDRFSAERLKGVDSTLKIQPAKLEDSAVYLCASSSGVGYEQYFGPGTRLTVT.

This chain links TRBV7-3 with TRBJ1-1; tentative D call: TRBD1 (5 bases). V dropped 4 bases and J dropped 0 bases, with 6 bases sitting between them. The germline CDR1 and CDR2 sequences are SGHTA and FQGTGA. The CDR3 runs 13 residues. The CDR3 DNA reads TGTGCCAGCAGCTCAGGGATGAACACTGAAGCTTTCTTT. It translates to CASSSGMNTEAFF.

This chain joins TRBV6-6 and TRBJ1-1, with TRBD1 matching over 12 bases. This CDR3 contains 15 residues. CDR1 and CDR2 (germline): MNHNY, SVGAGI (reference sequence). Unmatched junction bases numbered 5, after V lost 4 bases and J lost 5 bases. CDR3 protein: CASSWGQGASTEAFF. CDR3 in DNA: TGTGCCAGCAGTTGGGGACAGGGGGCAAGTACTGAAGCTTTCTTT.

V gene TRBV30 combines with J gene TRBJ1-1, with D possibly TRBD1 on 5 matching bases. Per the germline V gene, CDR1 is GTSNPN and CDR2 is SVGIG (reference sequence). The CDR3 sequence is 13 residues long. V shed 4 bases and J shed 3 bases, with 12 bases lying between them. The CDR3 sequence is CAWTPGGDTEAFF. The CDR3 DNA reads TGTGCCTGGACCCCGGGGGGGGACACTGAAGCTTTCTTT.

The chain recombines TRBV6-5 with TRBJ1-6; D may be TRBD1 (6 bases). CDR3 length equals 13 residues. The germline CDR1 and CDR2 sequences are MNHEY and SVGAGI. Trimming pared 5 bases from V and 10 bases from J, leaving 12 bases between. Here the CDR3 reads CASSLTGSSPLHF. The CDR3 nucleotides read TGTGCCAGCAGTCTAACAGGGAGCTCACCCCTCCACTTT.

The sample holds one count of this clone. The gene calls are TRBV30 and TRBJ1-2; unclear D gene. The V end lost 0 bases, the J end lost 4 bases, and 6 bases lay between the germline ends. The V gene's germline CDR1 is GTSNPN and CDR2 SVGIG (reference sequence). This CDR3 has 12 amino acids. Here the CDR3 reads CAWSVQIYGYTF. CDR3 nucleotides: TGTGCCTGGAGTGTACAGATCTATGGCTACACCTTC.

This clone has a handful of counts. V usage is TRBV27 and J usage is TRBJ1-1, with 7 bases aligning to TRBD1. The CDR3 covers 15 residues. V lost 6 bases, J lost 0 bases, and 7 bases stayed unmatched. Germline-derived CDR1 and CDR2 are MNHEY and SMNVEV (reference sequence). The CDR3, as DNA: TGTGCCAGCAGGGAGCGGACAGGTTTGAACACTGAAGCTTTCTTT. It translates to CASRERTGLNTEAFF.

V is TRBV18 and J is TRBJ1-4; D is ambiguous. Germline-derived CDR1 and CDR2 are KGHSH and LQKENI. There are 17 residues in the CDR3. Deletions cut 2 bases from V and 6 bases from J, with 19 bases between. CDR3 bases: TGTGCCAGCTCACCATGGGCGTTCCCCCTATCGGATGAAAAACTGTTTTTT. It yields the protein CASSPWAFPLSDEKLFF. Combining the CDR3 with reference TRBV18 and TRBJ1-4 gives the whole variable domain NAGVMQNPRHLVRRRGQEARLRCSPMKGHSHVYWYRQLPEEGLKFMVYLQKENIIDESGMPKERFSAEFPKEGPSILRIQQVVRGDSAAYFCASSPWAFPLSDEKLFFGSGTQLSVL.

Details on this clone: This specimen includes other DNA sequences encoding the same CDR3. The chain combines TRBV5-1 with TRBJ1-2; 11 nucleotides line up with TRBD1. After removal of 3 bases from V and 3 bases from J, the junction contained 1 base not matched to a gene. Looked up from germline, CDR1 is SGHRS and CDR2 is YFSETQ. The CDR3 has 14 residues. This CDR3 is CASSSGQGDYGYTF. CDR3 nucleotides: TGCGCCAGCAGCTCGGGACAGGGGGACTATGGCTACACCTTC.

This sequence joins TRBV27 and TRBJ1-2, with D perhaps matching TRBD1 (6 bases). Germline V CDR1 and CDR2: MNHEY, SMNVEV (reference sequence). The CDR3 loop spans 15 amino acids. V lost 6 bases to trimming and J lost 5 bases, with 19 bases between them. CDR3: CASRSRTADHYGYTF. CDR3 sequence (DNA): TGTGCCAGCAGATCAAGGACAGCCGACCATTATGGCTACACCTTC.

This sequence joins TRBV7-2 and TRBJ2-1, with D tentatively TRBD1 (6 bases). V gave up 5 bases and J gave up 4 bases, with 15 bases separating them. The germline V gene encodes CDR1 SGHTA and CDR2 FQGNSA. The CDR3 contains 15 residues. CDR3: CASSISGHSYNEQFF. In DNA form, the CDR3 reads TGTGCCAGCAGCATTTCGGGACACTCTTACAATGAGCAGTTCTTC.

The chain couples TRBV5-6 to TRBJ2-5, with TRBD2 matching over 8 bases. Germline V lookup: CDR1 SGHDT, CDR2 YYEEEE. Trimming cost V 2 bases and J 7 bases; bases outside gene matches: 7. This CDR3 contains 14 residues. CDR3 sequence (DNA): TGTGCCAGCAGCTTTCGAGCGGGGGTGGGGACCCAGTACTTC. It yields the protein CASSFRAGVGTQYF.

This chain uses TRBV5-1 with TRBJ1-6, with a possible D match to TRBD1 (6 bases). In germline, CDR1 is SGHRS, CDR2 YFSETQ. The V end was cut by 4 bases, the J end by 5 bases, with 13 bases between. There are 15 residues in the CDR3. CDR3 DNA sequence: TGCGCCAGCAGCCCCCGGACAGATAATAATTCACCCCTCCACTTT. The encoded protein is CASSPRTDNNSPLHF.

The chain couples TRBV6-1 to TRBJ2-7; 9 bases map to TRBD2. Germline CDR1 and CDR2: MNHNS and SASEGT. The J segment lost 5 bases and the V segment lost 11 bases, leaving 16 bases of the junction unmatched. The CDR3 consists of 15 residues. The CDR3 here is CAASASASGVHEQYF. In DNA, the CDR3 is TGTGCCGCCTCAGCGTCGGCTAGCGGGGTTCACGAGCAGTACTTC.

This clone was found a few times. V usage is TRBV14 and J usage is TRBJ1-1, with 7 nucleotides matching TRBD1. CDR1 is SGHDN, CDR2 FVKESK, per germline. The CDR3 is 15 residues long. The J segment lost 5 bases and the V segment lost 6 bases, leaving 12 bases of the junction unmatched. The CDR3 is CASSPISTGRTEAFF. The DNA for the CDR3 is TGTGCCAGCAGTCCGATTTCGACAGGGCGAACTGAAGCTTTCTTT.

This chain joins TRBV7-2 and TRBJ2-5, with D hard to call. V dropped 2 bases and J dropped 1 base, with 11 bases sitting between them. Germline V gene lookup returns CDR1 SGHTA and CDR2 FQGNSA. CDR3 length: 15 residues. CDR3 residues: CASSLTRLFQETQYF. The CDR3 coding sequence is TGTGCCAGCAGCTTAACGCGGCTGTTCCAAGAGACCCAGTACTTC.

The chain recombines TRBV30 with TRBJ2-7; 10 nucleotides align to TRBD1. Germline V CDR1 and CDR2: GTSNPN, SVGIG (reference sequence). The V gene end was trimmed by 3 bases and the J gene end by 1 base; junction bases not matched to a gene: 3. The CDR3 is 14 residues long. CDR3: CAWRWGQGSYEQYF. Here the CDR3 DNA reads TGTGCCTGGAGATGGGGACAGGGGTCCTACGAGCAGTACTTC.

The CDR3 is CASSGQGTAQPQHF. In nucleotides, the CDR3 is TGTGCCAGCAGTGGTCAGGGGACCGCTCAGCCCCAGCATTTT. The J gene is TRBJ1-5, the V gene TRBV6-6, with D possibly matching TRBD1 (6 bases). V was shortened by 5 bases and J by 6 bases, with 14 bases between the two germline ends. The CDR3 contains 14 residues. Germline CDR1 MNHNY, CDR2 SVGAGI (reference sequence).